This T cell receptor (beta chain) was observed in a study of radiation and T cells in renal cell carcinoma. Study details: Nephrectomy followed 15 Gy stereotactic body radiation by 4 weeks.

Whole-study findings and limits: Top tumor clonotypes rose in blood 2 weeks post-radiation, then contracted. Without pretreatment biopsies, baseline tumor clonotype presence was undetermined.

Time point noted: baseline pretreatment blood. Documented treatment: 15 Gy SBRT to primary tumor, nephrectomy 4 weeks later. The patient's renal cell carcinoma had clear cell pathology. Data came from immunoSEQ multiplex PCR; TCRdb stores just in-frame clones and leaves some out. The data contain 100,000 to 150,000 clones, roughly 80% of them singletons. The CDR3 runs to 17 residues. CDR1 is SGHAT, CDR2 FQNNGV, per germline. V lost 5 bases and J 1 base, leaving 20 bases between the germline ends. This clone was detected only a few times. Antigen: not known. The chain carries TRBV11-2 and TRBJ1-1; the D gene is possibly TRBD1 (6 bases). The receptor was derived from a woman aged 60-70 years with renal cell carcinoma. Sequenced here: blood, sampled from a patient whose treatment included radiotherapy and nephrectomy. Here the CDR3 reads CASSPFWDIRSNTEAFF. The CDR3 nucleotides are TGTGCCAGCAGCCCTTTCTGGGACATTAGATCGAACACTGAAGCTTTCTTT.